The TCR beta chain described here comes from a study of T cell responses to AZD1222 COVID-19 vaccine. Here immunoSEQ multiplex PCR was the method, and the copy in TCRdb shows in-frame clones only, minus some. The profile covers some 150,000 clones, with 93% appearing a single time and under 6.5% taken by the ten largest. V dropped 1 base and J dropped 0 bases, with 8 bases sitting between them. The germline V gene encodes CDR1 SGHRS and CDR2 YFSETQ. This CDR3 is built from 15 residues. This specimen was peripheral blood, taken on day 0 of AZD1222 vaccination. This clonotype was sampled from an adult in good health. The chain links TRBV5-1 to TRBJ2-1; tentative D call: TRBD2 (6 bases). The CDR3 protein is CASSLLGSSYNEQFF. The CDR3 region has the DNA TGCGCCAGCAGCTTGCTCGGGAGCTCCTACAATGAGCAGTTCTTC. Full variable domain (outside the CDR3, taken from reference TRBV5-1 and TRBJ2-1): KAGVTQTPRYLIKTRGQQVTLSCSPISGHRSVSWYQQTPGQGLQFLFEYFSETQRNKGNFPGRFSGRQFSNSRSEMNVSTLELGDSALYLCASSLLGSSYNEQFFGPGTRLTVL.